These 20 T cell receptor beta chains came from one sample sequenced in a study of beta chain features in type 1 diabetes. Expressed TCRB transcripts got sequenced, as all isolated RNA was reverse transcribed. Profiled with immunoSEQ multiplex PCR; TCRdb holds only in-frame clones, not every one. The table has 400,000 or so clones, about 10% seen once. Their recognized antigens are unknown. Findings of the study overall: All four CD4+ subsets of Type 1 diabetes patients contained TCRB CDR3s that were moderately but significantly shorter.

The sequenced sample was central memory CD4+ T cells from blood. These TCRs come from a man aged 30 to 45 with type 1 diabetes.

This clone was found a few times. The chain couples TRBV6-6 to TRBJ2-3; no clear D gene. The germline V gene has CDR1 MNHNY and CDR2 SVGAGI (reference sequence). The CDR3 has 13 residues. Trimming shortened V by 5 bases and J by 4 bases, and 10 bases separated the two germline ends. The DNA for the CDR3 is TGTGCCAGCAGTGACCGATCCGCAGATACGCAGTATTTT. Its translation: CASSDRSADTQYF.

In its sample, this clone was seen a few times. Other nucleotide sequences in the sample specify the same CDR3. The J gene is TRBJ1-5, the V gene TRBV28; D ambiguous. In germline, CDR1 is MDHEN, CDR2 SYDVKM. There are 12 residues in the CDR3. Trimming removed 4 bases from V and 4 bases from J, with 5 bases in between. Here the CDR3 DNA reads TGTGCCAGCAGTTGGGGTAATCAGCCCCAGCATTTT. This sequence encodes CASSWGNQPQHF. Variable domain in full (rest from reference TRBV28 and TRBJ1-5): DVKVTQSSRYLVKRTGEKVFLECVQDMDHENMFWYRQDPGLGLRLIYFSYDVKMKEKGDIPEGYSVSREKKERFSLILESASTNQTSMYLCASSWGNQPQHFGDGTRLSIL.

This chain connects TRBV5-4 to TRBJ2-7; D gene unclear. The V and J ends lost 3 bases and 7 bases respectively, with 11 bases between them. The CDR3 runs 12 residues. Germline CDR1 reads SGHNT; CDR2 reads YYREEE (reference sequence). The CDR3 reads CASSSGEREQYF. The DNA of the CDR3 is TGTGCCAGCAGCTCCGGCGAGAGGGAGCAGTACTTC.

This chain connects TRBV9 to TRBJ2-2, with 7 bases aligning to TRBD2. The ends lost 0 bases at V and 4 bases at J; junction bases unmatched: 6. CDR1 SGDLS and CDR2 YYNGEE come from the germline V gene. The CDR3 is 16 amino acids. The CDR3 loop reads CASSVGLAGGTGELFF. CDR3 nucleotide sequence: TGTGCCAGCAGCGTAGGACTAGCAGGAGGCACCGGGGAGCTGTTTTTT.

The chain has TRBV11-2 and TRBJ1-4; D remains ambiguous. Germline-derived CDR1 and CDR2 are SGHAT and FQNNGV. The ends were cut back, 2 bases at V and 4 bases at J, with 11 bases in the middle. The CDR3 spans 15 residues. In nucleotides, the CDR3 is TGTGCCAGCAGCTTAAACGGTCCTGGTAATGAAAAACTGTTTTTT. Translating it yields CASSLNGPGNEKLFF.

The sample holds a few counts of this clone. The genes are TRBV28 and TRBJ2-7, with 7 bases fitting TRBD2. CDR3 size: 15 residues. Germline trimming cut 8 bases from V and 5 bases from J; bases unmatched to any gene: 15. CDR1 MDHEN and CDR2 SYDVKM come from the germline V gene. CDR3 loop: CASVNRGLVINEQYF. CDR3 DNA: TGTGCCAGCGTGAACCGAGGACTAGTTATCAACGAGCAGTACTTC.

This clone was seen more than once but under ten times. This rearrangement joins TRBV29-1 to TRBJ2-3, with 7 positions matching TRBD1. Looked up from germline, CDR1 is SQVTM and CDR2 is ANQGSEA. Germline trimming cut 5 bases from V and 6 bases from J; bases unmatched to any gene: 2. The CDR3 spans 11 residues. Written as DNA, the CDR3 is TGCAGCGTTAGGGGGCGGGATACGCAGTATTTT. Translating it yields CSVRGRDTQYF.

This clone was detected only a few times. One end of the junction varies from germline; a read error may be responsible. This chain uses TRBV7-7 with TRBJ2-5; 10 bases fit TRBD2. In germline, CDR1 is SSHAT, CDR2 FNYEAQ (reference sequence). This CDR3 is built from 16 residues. CDR3 DNA sequence: TGTGCTAGCAGCTTGGTAGCGGGAGGATCCCAAGAGACCCAGTACTTC. It encodes CASSLVAGGSQETQYF.

As for this clone: This sample includes further DNA sequences coding for the same CDR3. The chain recombines TRBV30 with TRBJ1-5, with D possibly matching TRBD1 (5 bases). Germline V gives CDR1 GTSNPN, CDR2 SVGIG (reference sequence). With 0 bases removed from V and 5 bases from J, the gap between germline ends came to 8 bases. The CDR3 is 13 amino acids. The CDR3 sequence is CAWSVRGDQPQHF. CDR3 sequence (DNA): TGTGCCTGGAGTGTTCGGGGGGATCAGCCCCAGCATTTT. Full variable domain (missing parts from reference TRBV30 and TRBJ1-5): SQTIHQWPATLVQPVGSPLSLECTVEGTSNPNLYWYRQAAGRGLQLLFYSVGIGQISSEVPQNLSASRPQDRQFILSSKKLLLSDSGFYLCAWSVRGDQPQHFGDGTRLSIL.

This clone was counted between two and nine times. The chain combines TRBV25-1 with TRBJ1-5; D is undetermined. V was shortened by 2 bases and J by 7 bases, with 15 bases between the two germline ends. The CDR3 has 15 amino acids. Germline V gene lookup returns CDR1 MGHDK and CDR2 SYGVNS. The CDR3 here is CASSEGSWGVQPQHF. The CDR3 DNA reads as TGTGCCAGCAGTGAAGGTAGTTGGGGTGTCCAGCCCCAGCATTTT.

CDR3 loop: CASSATVVTEAFF. CDR3 nucleotides: TGTGCCAGCAGCGCCACCGTTGTGACTGAAGCTTTCTTT. The chain recombines TRBV7-3 with TRBJ1-1; no clear D gene. Germline-derived CDR1 and CDR2 are SGHTA and FQGTGA. Between the trimmed V and J ends, which lost 5 bases and 5 bases, there was a span of 12 bases. The CDR3 runs to 13 residues.

This clone occurred a few times. The chain links TRBV28 to TRBJ2-5; 9 nucleotides match TRBD2. This CDR3 is built from 16 residues. CDR1 is MDHEN and CDR2 is SYDVKM in the germline V gene. Trimming at V came to 8 bases and at J to 7 bases, leaving 17 bases not matched to a gene. The DNA of the CDR3 is TGTGCCAGCGGATATATAGCGGGCGGGAGGGCCGGGACCCAGTACTTC. It is translated as CASGYIAGGRAGTQYF.

CDR3 amino acids: CASSLGDSLGDQPQHF. CDR3 sequence (DNA): TGCGCCAGCAGCTTGGGCGACAGCTTAGGCGATCAGCCCCAGCATTTT. The gene calls are TRBV5-1 and TRBJ1-5; D is possibly TRBD1 (5 bases). The germline V gene encodes CDR1 SGHRS and CDR2 YFSETQ. The CDR3 totals 16 residues. Trimming left V 0 bases short and J 5 bases short, with 15 bases between.

The chain has TRBV28 and TRBJ1-1; D gene uncertain. CDR3 length: 11 amino acids. Germline V gene data show CDR1 as MDHEN and CDR2 as SYDVKM. V was trimmed by 4 bases and J by 4 bases, leaving 4 bases between them. The chain's CDR3 is CASSYVTEAFF. In nucleotides, the CDR3 is TGTGCCAGCAGTTACGTCACTGAAGCTTTCTTT.

As for this clone: Germline and junction disagree at one end, which may indicate a read error. V is TRBV15 and J is TRBJ1-1; no clear D. Germline-derived CDR1 and CDR2 are LNHNV and YYDKDF (reference sequence). The length of the CDR3 is 14 residues. CDR3: CATSRDRGEPGREF. The CDR3, as DNA: TGTGCCACCAGCAGAGACCGAGGAGAACCCGGACGGGAATTT.

In this sample, this clone turned up a few times. The V gene is TRBV25-1, the J gene TRBJ2-1, with TRBD1 identical over 8 bases. The CDR3 covers 13 residues. Germline loops: CDR1 MGHDK, CDR2 SYGVNS. The V gene end was trimmed by 4 bases and the J gene end by 13 bases; junction bases not matched to a gene: 9. CDR3 sequence: CASSVPSGTGQFF. CDR3 DNA: TGTGCCAGCAGTGTCCCCTCCGGGACAGGACAGTTCTTC.

This clone was observed a handful of times. The chain recombines TRBV29-1 with TRBJ1-2; tentatively, D is TRBD1 (6 bases). Trimming removed 3 bases at V and 8 bases at J, with 10 bases between. The CDR3 is 11 residues long. CDR1 is SQVTM, CDR2 ANQGSEA, per germline. The CDR3 sequence is CSVDRGGGYTF. CDR3 in DNA: TGCAGCGTTGACAGGGGTGGCGGCTACACCTTC.

This clone was counted between two and nine times. The chain is built from TRBV4-2 and TRBJ2-1, with D hard to call. Trimming stripped 0 bases from V and 4 bases from J, with 7 bases between. There are 14 residues in the CDR3. CDR1 LGHNA and CDR2 YNFKEQ come from the germline V gene. CDR3 bases: TGTGCCAGCAGCCAAGAAGTTAGGTACAATGAGCAGTTCTTC. Translated, it gives CASSQEVRYNEQFF.

In this sample, this clone turned up a few times. V gene TRBV27 combines with J gene TRBJ1-5, with TRBD1 matching 7 bases. CDR1 and CDR2 (germline): MNHEY, SMNVEV (reference sequence). V lost 3 bases to trimming and J lost 5 bases; unmatched junction nucleotides: 7. This CDR3 region has 15 residues. For the CDR3, the DNA is TGTGCCAGCAGTTTGTGGGGACAGCTAGATCAGCCCCAGCATTTT. Protein product: CASSLWGQLDQPQHF.

This rearrangement joins TRBV29-1 to TRBJ2-7, with TRBD2 matching 7 bases. This CDR3 contains 12 residues. Germline CDR1 SQVTM, CDR2 ANQGSEA. Trimming cost V 7 bases and J 3 bases; bases outside gene matches: 6. For the CDR3, the DNA is TGCAGCGGTACTGGCGGGAGCTACGAGCAGTACTTC. Its translation: CSGTGGSYEQYF.